The T cell receptor beta chain under discussion was sequenced for a study of OX40 agonist ivuxolimab in advanced cancers. Background on the study: Of the patients, three showed partial responses, one with hepatocellular carcinoma and two with cutaneous melanoma.

The CDR3 length is 14 residues. Germline values: CDR1 LNHNV, CDR2 YYDKDF (reference sequence). V lost 0 bases, J lost 1 base, and 6 bases lay in between. Sequencing used immunoSEQ multiplex PCR; TCRdb keeps in-frame clones, though not all of them. Among 60,000 to 75,000 clones listed, about 89% were seen once. Material: CD4+ or CD8+ T cells sorted from blood, obtained in a trial of the OX40 agonist ivuxolimab. This sequence was found in an adult with an advanced solid tumor such as melanoma, head and neck, liver or kidney cancer. The chain is built from TRBV15 and TRBJ2-5; D is undetermined. CDR3: CATSRDDLQETQYF. CDR3 DNA sequence: TGTGCCACCAGCAGAGATGACCTCCAAGAGACCCAGTACTTC.